Listed below are T cell receptor beta chains from one sample, sequenced in a study of identical twins. TCRdb re-called the 5' RACE reads with MiXCR, one entry per CDR3 protein. The data show nearly 900,000 distinct CDR3 sequences, 9% to 15% seen once. These data also formed part of another study, on yellow fever vaccine responses in identical twins.

Source material: PBMCs. Receptors were obtained from a woman aged 18-29 years in good health. CDR3s leave out the opening cysteine and the closing phenylalanine or tryptophan. Each record gives: V gene, J gene, CDR3 protein.

V: TRBV12-3/TRBV12-4
J: TRBJ2-7
CDR3: ASTKVKRGLDQGDYSEQY

V: TRBV6-5
J: TRBJ2-2
CDR3: ASSYSVAQPSNTGELF

V: TRBV4-1
J: TRBJ2-2
CDR3: ASSQELSGGNTGELF

V: TRBV6-5
J: TRBJ1-2
CDR3: ASSSQGYGYT

V: TRBV20-1
J: TRBJ2-7
CDR3: SARDSPYEQY

V: TRBV10-3
J: TRBJ2-3
CDR3: ATRGLAASTDTQY

V: TRBV2
J: TRBJ2-7
CDR3: AIRKDRVYEQY

V: TRBV11-2
J: TRBJ2-3
CDR3: ASSPSSDSSLY

V: TRBV28
J: TRBJ2-3
CDR3: ASRLTGASTDTQY

V: TRBV27
J: TRBJ2-5
CDR3: ASSFIGRETQY

V: TRBV27
J: TRBJ2-1
CDR3: ASSSGLLLYNEQF

V: TRBV6-1
J: TRBJ2-2
CDR3: ASRAGLVNTGELF

V: TRBV4-1
J: TRBJ2-7
CDR3: ASSQGPGTGAYEQY

V: TRBV12-3/TRBV12-4
J: TRBJ2-7
CDR3: ASRVAGATEQY

V: TRBV20-1
J: TRBJ2-3
CDR3: SARGGRAYTDTQY

V: TRBV7-6
J: TRBJ2-3
CDR3: ASSLGLGFSDTQY

V: TRBV20-1
J: TRBJ2-5
CDR3: SAPGSGMQETQY

V: TRBV10-3
J: TRBJ2-5
CDR3: AIRANQETQY

V: TRBV20-1
J: TRBJ2-5
CDR3: SARADSYQETQY

V: TRBV29-1
J: TRBJ2-5
CDR3: SVEEGRETQY

V: TRBV5-1
J: TRBJ2-1
CDR3: ASSPISGGHNEQF

V: TRBV20-1
J: TRBJ2-1
CDR3: SARVAGRLYNEQF

V: TRBV5-1
J: TRBJ1-1
CDR3: ASSFTSGANTEAF

V: TRBV5-1
J: TRBJ2-1
CDR3: ASSSRGGNEQF

V: TRBV15
J: TRBJ1-2
CDR3: ATSRAGTGNGYT

V: TRBV24-1
J: TRBJ1-2
CDR3: ATSDTGQAYGYT

V: TRBV28
J: TRBJ2-7
CDR3: ASSPDGLSSYEQY

V: TRBV6-4
J: TRBJ2-3
CDR3: ASSDQEGSDTQY

V: TRBV12-3/TRBV12-4
J: TRBJ2-1
CDR3: ASSFVADRYNEQF

V: TRBV4-2
J: TRBJ1-1
CDR3: ASSQVEVRSLGAF

V: TRBV12-3/TRBV12-4
J: TRBJ2-1
CDR3: ASSLSQGLAYNEQF

V: TRBV6-1
J: TRBJ1-1
CDR3: ASSRGQRNTEAF

V: TRBV4-2
J: TRBJ2-5
CDR3: ASSRTSGGETQY

V: TRBV6-1
J: TRBJ1-2
CDR3: ASNPPGRSYGYT

V: TRBV5-1
J: TRBJ2-1
CDR3: ASSLIQGSSSYNEQF

V: TRBV10-3
J: TRBJ2-3
CDR3: AISGQGAQGTDTQY

V: TRBV4-1
J: TRBJ1-1
CDR3: ASSQVIGATEAF

V: TRBV5-1
J: TRBJ1-2
CDR3: ASSLTGSAGYT

V: TRBV6-6
J: TRBJ1-2
CDR3: ASSHTGSDGYT

V: TRBV2
J: TRBJ2-1
CDR3: ASRATSGGGRDEQF

V: TRBV20-1
J: TRBJ2-7
CDR3: SARGQGKMYEQY

V: TRBV20-1
J: TRBJ1-1
CDR3: SARGYTEAF

V: TRBV20-1
J: TRBJ1-5
CDR3: SAAGDTINQPQH

V: TRBV28
J: TRBJ2-2
CDR3: ASSGDTTGELF

V: TRBV27
J: TRBJ2-1
CDR3: ASSWGRSYNEQF

V: TRBV6-1
J: TRBJ2-3
CDR3: ASSTSGGGDTQY

V: TRBV6-1
J: TRBJ1-4
CDR3: ASSRRQGSATNEKLF

V: TRBV9
J: TRBJ1-6
CDR3: ASSVGSAVSNSPLH

V: TRBV12-3/TRBV12-4
J: TRBJ2-1
CDR3: ASSPQRNEQF

V: TRBV20-1
J: TRBJ2-5
CDR3: SASFAGGRAETQY

V: TRBV24-1
J: TRBJ2-2
CDR3: ATSGKGLANTGELF

V: TRBV7-9
J: TRBJ2-5
CDR3: ASSTRGQETQY